This entry concerns a single TCR beta chain. Its target is unknown. The data were obtained in a study of CD8 T cell repertoires and HIV-1 epitope variants. As for the study in general: T cells were stimulated with Twenty-five Gag and Nef peptides separately. Controls were a CMV, EBV and flu pool, Ebola AY9, and no peptide.

CDR1 is KGHSH, CDR2 LQKENI, per germline. The CDR3 runs 11 residues. Trimming removed 2 bases from V and 5 bases from J, with 4 bases in between. Profiling relied on immunoSEQ multiplex PCR, and the TCRdb table lists in-frame clones only, not all of them. This repertoire shows about 4,900 clones, roughly three fifths found once; its top ten account for more than 35%. The origin of this receptor is a male donor with HIV. The V and J genes are TRBV18 and TRBJ2-7; D remains unclear. Input material: cultured CD8+ T cells derived from PBMCs. The CDR3 sequence is CASSPANEQYF. CDR3 sequence (DNA): TGTGCCAGCTCACCAGCGAACGAGCAGTACTTC.